A single sample is the source of the 15 T cell receptor beta chains below, sequenced in a study of blood T cell repertoires in COVID-19. Measured with immunoSEQ multiplex PCR; TCRdb has only the in-frame clones, and not every one. Found here are tens of thousands of clones, 85% to 90% of them singletons; the top ten hold 1.1%. The sequencing sample was made of peripheral blood. The source is a human donor in a cohort sampled during active COVID-19.

This chain links TRBV30 with TRBJ1-2, with D possibly matching TRBD1 (5 bases). The CDR3 consists of 10 residues. V was trimmed by 7 bases and J by 8 bases, leaving 11 bases between them. The germline CDR1 and CDR2 sequences are GTSNPN and SVGIG (reference sequence). The CDR3 sequence: CAFSRGGYTF. Written as DNA, the CDR3 is TGTGCCTTTAGCCGGGGGGGCTACACCTTC. The full variable domain, with the rest looked up from reference TRBV30 and TRBJ1-2, is SQTIHQWPATLVQPVGSPLSLECTVEGTSNPNLYWYRQAAGRGLQLLFYSVGIGQISSEVPQNLSASRPQDRQFILSSKKLLLSDSGFYLCAFSRGGYTFGSGTRLTVV.

The chain couples TRBV9 to TRBJ2-3; 13 nucleotides agree with TRBD2. The V and J ends lost 4 bases and 6 bases, in that order; junction bases with no gene match: 8. This CDR3 comprises 16 residues. The germline gives CDR1 SGDLS, CDR2 YYNGEE. This chain's CDR3 is CASSFRTSGSQDTQYF. CDR3 sequence (DNA): TGTGCCAGCAGCTTCCGGACTAGCGGGAGTCAGGATACGCAGTATTTT. The full variable domain, its missing parts supplied by reference TRBV9 and TRBJ2-3, is DSGVTQTPKHLITATGQRVTLRCSPRSGDLSVYWYQQSLDQGLQFLIQYYNGEERAKGNILERFSAQQFPDLHSELNLSSLELGDSALYFCASSFRTSGSQDTQYFGPGTRLTVL.

Concerning this clone: This CDR3 is also generated by other DNA sequences in the sample. This sequence joins TRBV6-4 and TRBJ2-1; 12 nucleotides line up with TRBD2. The CDR3 length is 16 residues. V lost 2 bases, J lost 8 bases, and 7 bases stayed unmatched. Germline assignment: CDR1 MRHNA and CDR2 SNTAGT. As DNA, the CDR3 is TGTGCCAGCAGTGACACCGGGACTAGCGGGTCCGATGAGCAGTTCTTC. As protein: CASSDTGTSGSDEQFF.

The DNA of the CDR3 is TGTGCCAGCAGACCCGGGACTAGCGGCTACGAGCAGTACTTC. Amino acid sequence: CASRPGTSGYEQYF. The chain links TRBV2 to TRBJ2-7; 11 nucleotides agree with TRBD2. This CDR3 has 14 amino acids. Germline values: CDR1 SNHLY, CDR2 FYNNEI. With 6 bases clipped from V and 3 bases from J, the junction kept 4 bases outside the gene matches.

The genes are TRBV5-8 and TRBJ1-6, with 9 bases fitting TRBD1. The junction had 9 bases not matched to a gene; V was cut back by 4 bases and J by 10 bases. CDR1 is SGHTS and CDR2 is YDEGEE in the germline V gene. The CDR3 consists of 15 residues. DNA for the CDR3: TGTGCCAGCAGCGGTAACAGGGGGCAAGGATCACCCCTCCACTTT. It is translated as CASSGNRGQGSPLHF.

This chain joins TRBV18 and TRBJ1-4, with D maybe TRBD1 (6 bases). Germline V gene data show CDR1 as KGHSH and CDR2 as LQKENI. The CDR3 extends over 15 amino acids. V was cut by 3 bases and J by 8 bases, with 16 bases left in between. CDR3 sequence: CASSPQNREREKLFF. The CDR3 DNA reads TGTGCCAGCTCACCCCAGAACAGGGAAAGGGAAAAACTGTTTTTT.

This clone showed up just once. The CDR3 coding sequence is TGTGCCAGCAGTCCCGGACAGGGGATTCCCTACGAGCAGTACTTC. Translated, it gives CASSPGQGIPYEQYF. V usage is TRBV28 and J usage is TRBJ2-7; TRBD1 matches at 9 bases. The ends lost 5 bases at V and 2 bases at J; junction bases unmatched: 7. Germline assignment: CDR1 MDHEN and CDR2 SYDVKM. The CDR3 is 15 amino acids. The full variable domain, its missing parts supplied by reference TRBV28 and TRBJ2-7, is DVKVTQSSRYLVKRTGEKVFLECVQDMDHENMFWYRQDPGLGLRLIYFSYDVKMKEKGDIPEGYSVSREKKERFSLILESASTNQTSMYLCASSPGQGIPYEQYFGPGTRLTVT.

The genes are TRBV11-2 and TRBJ2-2; TRBD2 is a possible D gene (6 bases). CDR3 length equals 14 residues. V dropped 8 bases and J dropped 1 base, with 11 bases sitting between them. Per germline, CDR1 SGHAT and CDR2 FQNNGV. The CDR3 loop reads CASVRGLNTGELFF. CDR3 sequence (DNA): TGTGCCAGCGTTCGGGGGTTGAACACCGGGGAGCTGTTTTTT.

The chain has TRBV6-5 and TRBJ2-7; 8 nucleotides align to TRBD1. This CDR3 has 12 amino acids. Trimming took 10 bases from V and 2 from J; bases not matched to a gene: 4. CDR1 is MNHEY, CDR2 SVGAGI, per germline. The CDR3 is CATMDRAYEQYF. DNA for the CDR3: TGTGCCACCATGGACAGGGCCTACGAGCAGTACTTC.

This chain joins TRBV28 and TRBJ1-5; no reliable D call. V was trimmed by 3 bases and J by 4 bases, leaving 28 bases between them. This CDR3 is 20 amino acids long. CDR1 is MDHEN and CDR2 is SYDVKM in the germline V gene. CDR3 residues: CASSLIREKGPVLRNQPQHF. In DNA form, the CDR3 reads TGTGCCAGCAGTTTGATCCGGGAGAAGGGCCCGGTGTTGAGAAATCAGCCCCAGCATTTT.

This clone was detected once. The rearrangement joins TRBV7-9 to TRBJ2-2; 10 nucleotides match TRBD2. From germline, CDR1 is SEHNR and CDR2 FQNEAQ (reference sequence). Trimming removed 4 bases from V and 4 bases from J; junction bases left unmatched: 6. The CDR3 contains 16 residues. The CDR3 is CASSYPSGRATGELFF. The CDR3 DNA sequence: TGTGCCAGCAGCTATCCCAGCGGGAGGGCCACCGGGGAGCTGTTTTTT. The full variable domain, in which reference TRBV7-9 and TRBJ2-2 provide the parts outside the CDR3, is DTGVSQNPRHKITKRGQNVTFRCDPISEHNRLYWYRQTLGQGPEFLTYFQNEAQLEKSRLLSDRFSAERPKGSFSTLEIQRTEQGDSAMYLCASSYPSGRATGELFFGEGSRLTVL.

The genes are TRBV29-1 and TRBJ1-2, with 8 bases identical to TRBD1. The germline V gene has CDR1 SQVTM and CDR2 ANQGSEA. This CDR3 is built from 13 residues. V dropped 3 bases and J dropped 6; count of bases not matched to a gene: 6. CDR3 in DNA: TGCAGCGTTGAGGTTACAGGGGGGAATGGCTACACCTTC. Translated: CSVEVTGGNGYTF.

The chain recombines TRBV7-3 with TRBJ2-1; D is unresolved. V was shortened by 5 bases and J by 7 bases, with 9 bases between the two germline ends. This CDR3 has 12 amino acids. Germline V gene lookup returns CDR1 SGHTA and CDR2 FQGTGA. The chain's CDR3 is CASSKERNEQFF. Written as DNA, the CDR3 is TGTGCCAGCAGCAAAGAACGGAATGAGCAGTTCTTC.

This rearrangement joins TRBV3-1 (or the pseudogene TRBV3-2) to TRBJ2-3, with 7 bases matching TRBD2. The CDR3 spans 17 residues. Germline V gene data show CDR1 as LGHDT and CDR2 as YNNKEL (reference sequence). V gave up 0 bases and J gave up 2 bases; unmatched junction bases: 8. The CDR3 DNA reads as TGTGCCAGCAGCCAAGAGGGTCAGCGGGGAATCACAGATACGCAGTATTTT. Protein product: CASSQEGQRGITDTQYF.

The chain has TRBV6-2 or TRBV6-3 and TRBJ2-7; possible D gene TRBD1, 5 bases. Trimming shortened V by 6 bases and J by 3 bases, and 18 bases separated the two germline ends. The CDR3 has 15 residues. Germline V CDR1 and CDR2: MNHEY, SVGEGT. In DNA, the CDR3 is TGTGCCAGCAGCTCGGACCCCCTCCAGGGCTACGAGCAGTACTTC. Its translation is CASSSDPLQGYEQYF.